The rows below give T cell receptor beta chains drawn from one sample of a study of shared clonotypes between healthy human individuals. TCRdb's table, derived via immunoSEQ multiplex PCR, lists solely in-frame clones and lacks some. The table has some 2.1 million clones, 90% to 95% seen once. The sequencing input was naive CD4+ T cells sorted from blood. Receptors originate from a man aged 18 to 29 in good health. The CDR3 runs from the conserved cysteine through the conserved F or W. The order of the fields is clone size, J gene, V gene, CDR3 length, D gene, CDR3 DNA, CDR3 protein. A D gene is named only where the DNA matches it firmly. The size entry is marked missing in some rows and otherwise reads once, few, many or a size class.

clone size: NA
J gene: TRBJ2-3
V gene: TRBV14
CDR3 length: 17
D gene: NA
CDR3 DNA: TGTGCCAGCAGCCAAGATTTTGGAGACAGGCGCACAGATACGCAGTATTTT
CDR3 protein: CASSQDFGDRRTDTQYF

clone size: NA
J gene: TRBJ2-2
V gene: TRBV2
CDR3 length: 15
D gene: TRBD1
CDR3 DNA: TGTGCCAGCAGTCTGGACAGGTTACATTTCGGGGAGCTGTTTTTT
CDR3 protein: CASSLDRLHFGELFF

clone size: NA
J gene: TRBJ1-3
V gene: TRBV2
CDR3 length: 14
D gene: NA
CDR3 DNA: TGTGCCAGCAGCTCAGGGAGCTCTGGAAACACCATATATTTT
CDR3 protein: CASSSGSSGNTIYF

clone size: NA
J gene: TRBJ2-7
V gene: TRBV19
CDR3 length: 15
D gene: TRBD2
CDR3 DNA: TGTGCCACTTCATGGGCTAGCGGGGTCTCCTACGAGCAGTACTTC
CDR3 protein: CATSWASGVSYEQYF

clone size: NA
J gene: TRBJ2-3
V gene: TRBV10-1
CDR3 length: 15
D gene: TRBD2
CDR3 DNA: TGCGCCAGCAGTGAAGGGCGGGAGTGGACAGATACGCAGTATTTT
CDR3 protein: CASSEGREWTDTQYF

clone size: NA
J gene: TRBJ2-7
V gene: TRBV7-6
CDR3 length: 20
D gene: TRBD2
CDR3 DNA: TGTGCCAGCAGCTTAGAACAGATCCCCACTAGCGGGAGTCCTCCCTACGAGCAGTACTTC
CDR3 protein: CASSLEQIPTSGSPPYEQYF

clone size: NA
J gene: TRBJ2-2
V gene: TRBV2
CDR3 length: 15
D gene: TRBD2
CDR3 DNA: TGTGCCAGCAGTGAAATGGGGACTATCACCGGGGAGCTGTTTTTT
CDR3 protein: CASSEMGTITGELFF

clone size: NA
J gene: TRBJ2-7
V gene: TRBV18
CDR3 length: 13
D gene: NA
CDR3 DNA: TGTGCCAGCTCAGCAGGGAATCAGTACGAGCAGTACTTC
CDR3 protein: CASSAGNQYEQYF

clone size: NA
J gene: TRBJ1-6
V gene: TRBV18
CDR3 length: 16
D gene: NA
CDR3 DNA: TGTGCCAGCTCACCAATACCCCACTCCTATAATTCACCCCTCCACTTT
CDR3 protein: CASSPIPHSYNSPLHF

clone size: few
J gene: TRBJ2-7
V gene: TRBV20-1
CDR3 length: 11
D gene: NA
CDR3 DNA: TGCAGTGCTAGAGCGGAATACGAGCAGTACTTC
CDR3 protein: CSARAEYEQYF

clone size: NA
J gene: TRBJ2-7
V gene: TRBV9
CDR3 length: 14
D gene: NA
CDR3 DNA: TGTGCCAGCAGCCCCCACTATGGGATCGGGGAGCAGTACTTC
CDR3 protein: CASSPHYGIGEQYF

clone size: NA
J gene: TRBJ2-2
V gene: TRBV10-3
CDR3 length: 14
D gene: NA
CDR3 DNA: TGTGCCATCTCGTACGTCGGGGACACCGGGGAGCTGTTTTTT
CDR3 protein: CAISYVGDTGELFF

clone size: NA
J gene: TRBJ2-3
V gene: TRBV7-8
CDR3 length: 17
D gene: NA
CDR3 DNA: TGTGCCAGCAGCTTAGAAGAGCTTAGCAGGGGAGGAGATACGCAGTATTTT
CDR3 protein: CASSLEELSRGGDTQYF

clone size: NA
J gene: TRBJ2-1
V gene: TRBV9
CDR3 length: 17
D gene: TRBD2
CDR3 DNA: TGTGCCAGCAGCTGGACTAGCGGGGGGGTTACCTACAATGAGCAGTTCTTC
CDR3 protein: CASSWTSGGVTYNEQFF

clone size: NA
J gene: TRBJ2-6
V gene: TRBV5-1
CDR3 length: 18
D gene: NA
CDR3 DNA: TGCGCCAGCCAATCTCGAGGGGGATTAAGCTCTGGGGCCAACGTCCTGACTTTC
CDR3 protein: CASQSRGGLSSGANVLTF

clone size: NA
J gene: TRBJ2-3
V gene: TRBV4-3
CDR3 length: 13
D gene: TRBD2
CDR3 DNA: TGCGCCAGCAGCCAAACTTTAGCGGGAGGGGGGTATTTT
CDR3 protein: CASSQTLAGGGYF

clone size: NA
J gene: TRBJ2-3
V gene: TRBV7-2
CDR3 length: 14
D gene: NA
CDR3 DNA: TGTGCCAGCAGCCCAGGGGTCTCCACAGATACGCAGTATTTT
CDR3 protein: CASSPGVSTDTQYF

clone size: NA
J gene: TRBJ1-6
V gene: TRBV6-6
CDR3 length: 16
D gene: NA
CDR3 DNA: TGTGCCAGCAGTTACACATTCGACAGTATCAACTCACCCCTCCACTTT
CDR3 protein: CASSYTFDSINSPLHF

clone size: NA
J gene: TRBJ2-2
V gene: TRBV30
CDR3 length: 15
D gene: NA
CDR3 DNA: TGTGCCTGGAGTGGAGGTAGAGAGAACACCGGGGAGCTGTTTTTT
CDR3 protein: CAWSGGRENTGELFF

clone size: NA
J gene: TRBJ2-3
V gene: TRBV5-8
CDR3 length: 14
D gene: NA
CDR3 DNA: TGTGCCAGCAGCCCCGGACAGCCTACAGATACGCAGTATTTT
CDR3 protein: CASSPGQPTDTQYF

clone size: NA
J gene: TRBJ1-1
V gene: TRBV4-3
CDR3 length: 15
D gene: TRBD1
CDR3 DNA: TGCGCCAGCAGCCTCCGACAGGGCCTTAACACTGAAGCTTTCTTT
CDR3 protein: CASSLRQGLNTEAFF

clone size: NA
J gene: TRBJ1-3
V gene: TRBV30
CDR3 length: 14
D gene: TRBD1
CDR3 DNA: TGTGCCTGGAGACAGGGGGCAGGGGGAAACACCATATATTTT
CDR3 protein: CAWRQGAGGNTIYF

clone size: NA
J gene: TRBJ2-7
V gene: TRBV11-2
CDR3 length: 13
D gene: TRBD1
CDR3 DNA: TGTGCCAGCAGCTACGGGACAGGGATCGAGCAGTACTTC
CDR3 protein: CASSYGTGIEQYF

clone size: NA
J gene: TRBJ2-7
V gene: TRBV4-2
CDR3 length: 13
D gene: NA
CDR3 DNA: TGTGCCAGCGGCCTGCAGGGGGGTAACGAGCAGTACTTC
CDR3 protein: CASGLQGGNEQYF

clone size: NA
J gene: TRBJ2-7
V gene: TRBV6-5
CDR3 length: 13
D gene: TRBD2
CDR3 DNA: TGTGCCAGCCTCCCTAGCGGGGGTTACGAGCAGTACTTC
CDR3 protein: CASLPSGGYEQYF

clone size: NA
J gene: TRBJ2-2
V gene: TRBV5-8
CDR3 length: 14
D gene: NA
CDR3 DNA: TGTGCCAGCAGTAACAGAAGGAACACCGGGGAGCTGTTTTTT
CDR3 protein: CASSNRRNTGELFF

clone size: NA
J gene: TRBJ1-2
V gene: TRBV15
CDR3 length: 16
D gene: NA
CDR3 DNA: TGTGCCACCAGCAGAGACTGGGGAGGGATCTTAACTGGCTACACCTTC
CDR3 protein: CATSRDWGGILTGYTF

clone size: once
J gene: TRBJ2-3
V gene: TRBV5-1
CDR3 length: 16
D gene: NA
CDR3 DNA: TGCGCCAGCAGCCCAGGTCCGGCTTATGGCACAGATACGCAGTATTTT
CDR3 protein: CASSPGPAYGTDTQYF

clone size: NA
J gene: TRBJ2-2
V gene: TRBV13
CDR3 length: 15
D gene: NA
CDR3 DNA: TGTGCCAGCAGAAACTTTTGGGGGAACACCGGGGAGCTGTTTTTT
CDR3 protein: CASRNFWGNTGELFF

clone size: few
J gene: TRBJ1-2
V gene: TRBV4-1
CDR3 length: 15
D gene: NA
CDR3 DNA: TGCGCCAGCAGCGAGTCCGGCAGGGAGGCGTCCGGCTACACCTTC
CDR3 protein: CASSESGREASGYTF

clone size: NA
J gene: TRBJ1-2
V gene: TRBV6-5
CDR3 length: 13
D gene: NA
CDR3 DNA: TGTGCCAGCAGTTCAAGACAGCTCTATGGCTACACCTTC
CDR3 protein: CASSSRQLYGYTF

clone size: NA
J gene: TRBJ1-5
V gene: TRBV6-5
CDR3 length: 14
D gene: TRBD1
CDR3 DNA: TGTGCCAGCAGTCCCGGGACAGAGAATCAGCCCCAGCATTTT
CDR3 protein: CASSPGTENQPQHF

clone size: NA
J gene: TRBJ1-1
V gene: TRBV5-1
CDR3 length: 13
D gene: NA
CDR3 DNA: TGCGCCAGCAAGGGACAAGTGAACACTGAAGCTTTCTTT
CDR3 protein: CASKGQVNTEAFF

clone size: NA
J gene: TRBJ1-2
V gene: TRBV18
CDR3 length: 13
D gene: TRBD1
CDR3 DNA: TGTGCCAGCTCACCGGGACAGGCGTATGGCTACACCTTC
CDR3 protein: CASSPGQAYGYTF

clone size: NA
J gene: TRBJ1-2
V gene: TRBV6-1
CDR3 length: 13
D gene: NA
CDR3 DNA: TGTGCCAGCAGTGAATGGGGGGGAGGTGGCTACACCTTC
CDR3 protein: CASSEWGGGGYTF

clone size: NA
J gene: TRBJ2-2
V gene: TRBV6-4
CDR3 length: 13
D gene: NA
CDR3 DNA: TGTGCCAGCAGTGACTCGGGCGCCGGGGAGCTGTTTTTT
CDR3 protein: CASSDSGAGELFF

clone size: NA
J gene: TRBJ2-1
V gene: TRBV9
CDR3 length: 16
D gene: TRBD2
CDR3 DNA: TGTGCCAGCAGCATAGGGACTAGCGGGAGGAGGAATGAGCAGTTCTTC
CDR3 protein: CASSIGTSGRRNEQFF

clone size: NA
J gene: TRBJ1-3
V gene: TRBV5-1
CDR3 length: 14
D gene: NA
CDR3 DNA: TGCGCCAGCAGCTTGGACAGGGAAGGAAACACCATATATTTT
CDR3 protein: CASSLDREGNTIYF

clone size: NA
J gene: TRBJ2-3
V gene: TRBV19
CDR3 length: 11
D gene: NA
CDR3 DNA: TGTGCCAGTACTAACACAGATACGCAGTATTTT
CDR3 protein: CASTNTDTQYF

clone size: NA
J gene: TRBJ1-4
V gene: TRBV29-1
CDR3 length: 12
D gene: TRBD1
CDR3 DNA: TGCAGCGCCGGACAGGGTAATGAAAAACTGTTTTTT
CDR3 protein: CSAGQGNEKLFF

clone size: NA
J gene: TRBJ2-7
V gene: TRBV2
CDR3 length: 14
D gene: NA
CDR3 DNA: TGTGCCAGCAGTGAGTCGGGGTTCTCCTACGAGCAGTACTTC
CDR3 protein: CASSESGFSYEQYF

clone size: NA
J gene: TRBJ1-5
V gene: TRBV7-2
CDR3 length: 13
D gene: NA
CDR3 DNA: TGTGCCAGCAGCGTAGATATCGGACGGGTAATGAATTTT
CDR3 protein: CASSVDIGRVMNF

clone size: NA
J gene: TRBJ2-5
V gene: TRBV5-1
CDR3 length: 15
D gene: NA
CDR3 DNA: TGCGCCAGCAGCGGACAGCGGGACACCCAAGAGACCCAGTACTTC
CDR3 protein: CASSGQRDTQETQYF

clone size: NA
J gene: TRBJ2-7
V gene: TRBV19
CDR3 length: 17
D gene: TRBD2
CDR3 DNA: TGTGCCAGTAGCCCCGGGACTAGCGGGGGGCTCTCCTACGAGCAGTACTTC
CDR3 protein: CASSPGTSGGLSYEQYF

clone size: once
J gene: TRBJ2-5
V gene: TRBV7-2
CDR3 length: 14
D gene: NA
CDR3 DNA: TGTGCCAGCAGCTTAGGGGCCGGGAGAGAGACCCAGTACTTC
CDR3 protein: CASSLGAGRETQYF